The sequence of this TCR beta chain was determined in a study of blood T cell repertoires in COVID-19 (dated by TCRdb to about 2020). Turning to the overall study: Samples from collaborators originated in the United States, Italy and Spain and spanned both the acute and convalescent phases of COVID-19. The prospective study material was composed of cDNA or gDNA derived from T cells, B-cell-depleted T cells, or PBMCs. Subjects who had been exposed to COVID-19, were actively infected with it, or had recovered from it provided the deeply sampled blood TCRbeta repertoires that made up the dataset. A freely available public database, intended as a resource for researchers studying the immune response to SARS-CoV-2, is where the repertoires were released. The samples were drawn from two sources: the first 160 participants of the ongoing ImmuneRACE study, and approximately 1,300 subjects contributed by 6 global collaborators. Nearly every sample came with metadata listing a de-identified subject ID, COVID-19 status, age in years and sex. Where available, HLA class I and class II types were taken from metadata supplied by the sample provider and were not determined by assay-based typing.

About this clone itself: Its antigen has not been determined. One base away there is no much larger clone; base qualities are not given.

Overall study results and their limits: The quantity of clinical and demographic metadata differed by source and by participant and was supplied without curation.

TCRbeta CDR3 regions were amplified from genomic DNA using the immunoSEQ Assay, a bias-controlled multiplex PCR. Per the source publication's procedure: The number of nucleated cells in each sample was estimated by amplification of reference gene primers within the assay. To quantify the absolute abundance of each unique TCRbeta CDR3 rearrangement, sequence reads were collapsed and filtered. For each sample, productive Simpson clonality was calculated by taking the square root of Simpson's diversity index across productive rearrangements. TCRdb's version of the immuneACCESS table is confined to in-frame rearrangements and falls short of the full clone set. An unresolved V gene accounts for under half of the shortfall where checked; the remainder is of unknown origin. That table supplies the V and J calls and clone size; D and trimming were determined from the DNA. The sample table lists about 260,000 clones, approximately 86% of them with a count of one. Jointly, the top ten make up about 0.7% of the sample.

The collaborating institutions used their own protocols to collect whole blood in K2EDTA tubes. Collaborator samples were shipped for TCRbeta analysis as frozen whole blood, isolated PBMCs, or DNA extracted from either sample type. The CDR3 runs 14 amino acids, cysteine and phenylalanine included. The read is trimmed to its CDR3 DNA, 42 bases read in frame from base 1. CDR1 and CDR2 are drawn from the germline V gene (reference sequence): LNHDA, SQIVND. Trimming leaves V shorter by 5 bases and J shorter by 3 bases, with the junction holding 4 bases beyond the gene matches. The V and J segments used are TRBV19 and TRBJ2-7, and TRBD1 matches 10 of the central bases. This receptor was obtained from a human donor in a cohort sampled during active COVID-19. The sequenced sample consisted of peripheral blood. The CDR3 in this case is CASSFRTGGYEQYF. The nucleotide sequence is given as TGTGCCAGTAGTTTCCGGACAGGGGGCTACGAGCAGTACTTC. When the CDR3 is completed using the reference TRBV19 and TRBJ2-7 genes on either side, the full variable domain is DGGITQSPKYLFRKEGQNVTLSCEQNLNHDAMYWYRQDPGQGLRLIYYSQIVNDFQKGDIAEGYSVSREKKESFPLTVTSAQKNPTAFYLCASSFRTGGYEQYFGPGTRLTVT.